This TCR beta chain appears in the sequencing data of a study of shared clonotypes between healthy human individuals. Overall study context: Each donor contributed plates that comprised three CD4 naive, three CD4 memory, two CD8 naive and one CD8 memory. Study-wide points: All-four-donor shared clonotypes had higher generation probabilities than non-shared clonotypes did. A small donor pool kept down the genetic and exposure-history diversity that was represented.

A remark on this clone: The antigen remains unidentified.

V was pared by 2 bases and J by 6 bases, with 7 bases between. The V gene's germline CDR1 is GTSNPN and CDR2 SVGIG (reference sequence). The CDR3 spans 12 residues. Each replicate PCR on the sorted subsets used 200 to 250 ng DNA (about 30,000 T cell genomes). The table came from immunoSEQ multiplex PCR; TCRdb's copy has only in-frame clones and leaves some out. The sample includes millions of clones, just over 90% of them seen just once. Material for sequencing was naive CD4+ T cells from PBMCs. Subset defined: CD45RA+ positively selected. The clonotype comes from a young man in good health. Some clones in this sample may be carry-over from other donors' samples. The rearrangement uses TRBV30 and TRBJ2-2; no reliable D call. The CDR3 DNA sequence: TGTGCCTGGAGTTTGTGGGCCGGGGAGCTGTTTTTT. Translated, it gives CAWSLWAGELFF.